This T cell receptor (beta chain) was observed in a study of T cell responses to AZD1222 COVID-19 vaccine. Study-wide points: Donors were chiefly white British, with a greater number of females, and clonal diversity was perhaps underestimated. Two AZD1222 doses significantly raised spike-specific TCR breadth and depth over controls.

About this clone: What it binds is not known.

The CDR3 consists of 13 residues. V lost 3 bases, J lost 1 base, and 7 bases lay in between. Germline values: CDR1 SGHVS, CDR2 FNYEAQ. Clones were sequenced by immunoSEQ multiplex PCR, and TCRdb holds only the in-frame ones, with some missing. The table has about 140,000 clones, about nine tenths seen once. The specimen was peripheral blood, collected on day 0 of AZD1222 vaccination. This receptor was identified in an adult in good health. V is TRBV7-6 and J is TRBJ2-7; D gene unclear. The CDR3 DNA reads as TGTGCCAGCAGCTTGGGTAGGTCCTACGAGCAGTACTTC. The encoded protein is CASSLGRSYEQYF.